This T cell receptor beta chain appears in the sequencing data of a study of chemoradiotherapy in HPV16-positive cancers. Findings and caveats of the study: Better recurrence-free survival went with HPV-responsive T-cell expansion in HPV16-positive patients. HPV-specific T cells were functionally defined from only two HPV16-positive patients.

Using immunoSEQ multiplex PCR, the repertoire was profiled, and TCRdb retains in-frame clones only, with some absent. This table holds 7,000 to 9,500 clones, roughly 80% found once. CDR3 size: 14 residues. V lost 4 bases to trimming and J lost 3 bases; unmatched junction nucleotides: 5. Germline loops: CDR1 PRHDT, CDR2 FYEKMQ (reference sequence). On this clone itself: As yet, its antigen is unknown.

The rearrangement links TRBV13 to TRBJ1-2; 7 bases align to TRBD1. This receptor was identified in a human donor with HPV-associated anogenital cancer. Sampling was conducted from a patient who underwent chemoradiotherapy. CDR3 loop: CASSWGQLDYGYTF. In DNA, the CDR3 is TGTGCCAGCAGCTGGGGACAGTTGGACTATGGCTACACCTTC.